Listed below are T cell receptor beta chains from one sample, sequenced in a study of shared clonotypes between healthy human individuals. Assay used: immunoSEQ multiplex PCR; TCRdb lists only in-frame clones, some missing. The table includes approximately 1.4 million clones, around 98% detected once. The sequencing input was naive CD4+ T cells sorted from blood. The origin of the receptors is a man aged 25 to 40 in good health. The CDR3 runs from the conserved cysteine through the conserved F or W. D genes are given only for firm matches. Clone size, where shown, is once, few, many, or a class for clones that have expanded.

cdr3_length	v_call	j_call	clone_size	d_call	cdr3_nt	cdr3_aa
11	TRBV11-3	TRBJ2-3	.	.	TGTGCCAGCAGCTCAGGGGATACGCAGTATTTT	CASSSGDTQYF
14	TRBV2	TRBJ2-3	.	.	TGTGCCAGTTCTCCCGGGGCCAGCACAGATACGCAGTATTTT	CASSPGASTDTQYF
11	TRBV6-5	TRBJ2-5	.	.	TGTGCCAGCAGCCTCGGTGAGACCCAGTACTTC	CASSLGETQYF
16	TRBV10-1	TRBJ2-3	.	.	TGCGCCAGCAGTGAGTCGCTAGCCCTGGGCACAGATACGCAGTATTTT	CASSESLALGTDTQYF
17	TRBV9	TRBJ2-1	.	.	TGTGCCAGCAGCGCCGAACCACAGTTCAGCTCCTACAATGAGCAGTTCTTC	CASSAEPQFSSYNEQFF
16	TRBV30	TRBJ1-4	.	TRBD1	TGTGCCTGGAGTGGCGAAGGGACAGGGAGTTTTGAAAAACTGTTTTTT	CAWSGEGTGSFEKLFF
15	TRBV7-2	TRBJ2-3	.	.	TGTGCCAGCTGTCCAGGGTTCATGGGCACAGATACGCAGTATTTT	CASCPGFMGTDTQYF
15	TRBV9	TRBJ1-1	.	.	TGTGCCAGCAGCAGAAGGCCACTGGGCAACACTGAAGCTTTCTTT	CASSRRPLGNTEAFF
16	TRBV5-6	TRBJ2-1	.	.	TGTGCCAGCAGCTTATGGGCGGGCGCCTTACTTGGGGAGCAGTTCTTC	CASSLWAGALLGEQFF
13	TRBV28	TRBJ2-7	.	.	TGTGCCAGCGGCACGGGGGACCCCTACGAGCAGTACTTC	CASGTGDPYEQYF
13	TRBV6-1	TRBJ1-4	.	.	TGTGCCAGCAGATCCTCCTCTAATGAAAAACTGTTTTTT	CASRSSSNEKLFF
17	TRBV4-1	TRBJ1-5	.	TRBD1	TGCGCCAGCAGCCAAGTCGGCAGGGGGCGCAAGGACCAGCCCCAGCATTTT	CASSQVGRGRKDQPQHF
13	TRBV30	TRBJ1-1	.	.	TGTGCCTGGAGTGTACGGACAGACACTGAAGCTTTCTTT	CAWSVRTDTEAFF
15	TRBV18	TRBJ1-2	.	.	TGTGCCAGCTCACCAGATGGGGCGATTAACTATGGCTACACCTTC	CASSPDGAINYGYTF
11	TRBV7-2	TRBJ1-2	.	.	TGTGCCAGCAGCCGGGACCTCGGCTACACCTTC	CASSRDLGYTF
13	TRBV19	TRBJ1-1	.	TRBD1	TGTGCCAGTAGTCTGACAGGGATAGGCGAAGCTTTCTTT	CASSLTGIGEAFF
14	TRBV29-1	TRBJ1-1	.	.	TGCAGCGTTGAGAGGGTCACGGTGAACACTGAAGCTTTCTTT	CSVERVTVNTEAFF
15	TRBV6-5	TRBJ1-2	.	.	TGTGCCAGCACCATAACCCCGCGGGGTGGGTATGGCTACACCTTC	CASTITPRGGYGYTF
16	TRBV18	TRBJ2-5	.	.	TGTGCCAGCTCACCGAAAGCAGTAGCCTCTCAAGAGACCCAGTACTTC	CASSPKAVASQETQYF
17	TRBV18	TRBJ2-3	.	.	TGTGCCAGCTCACCACTACCGAGACAAGTAAGCACAGATACGCAGTATTTT	CASSPLPRQVSTDTQYF
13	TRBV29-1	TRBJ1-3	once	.	TGCAGCGTTGCTAGGGAGTCCGGAAACACCATATATTTT	CSVARESGNTIYF
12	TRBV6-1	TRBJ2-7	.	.	TGTGCCAGCAGTGAAGGACAGGTTTTTCAGTACTTC	CASSEGQVFQYF
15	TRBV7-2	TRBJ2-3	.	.	TGTGCCAGCAGCTTACTAATAGAGCCCACAGATACGCAGTATTTT	CASSLLIEPTDTQYF
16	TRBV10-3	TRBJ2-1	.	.	TGTGCCATCAGTGCTTGGACAGGGAGGGCCTACAATGAGCAGTTCTTC	CAISAWTGRAYNEQFF
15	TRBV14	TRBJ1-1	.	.	TGTGCCAGCAGCCAAGATAGGGTTGGGGTCACTGAAGCTTTCTTT	CASSQDRVGVTEAFF
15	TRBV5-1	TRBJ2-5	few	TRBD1	TGCGCCAGCAGCTTGGCCGGGACAGGGGGAGAGACCCAGTACTTC	CASSLAGTGGETQYF
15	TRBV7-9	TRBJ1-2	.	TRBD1	TGTGCCAGCAGCTTAGCGCGAGGGGGCCACTATGGCTACACCTTC	CASSLARGGHYGYTF
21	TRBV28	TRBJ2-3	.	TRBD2	TGTGCCAGCAGTTTCCCACTGGGACTAGCGGGAGCGTCCGGTAACACAGATACGCAGTATTTT	CASSFPLGLAGASGNTDTQYF
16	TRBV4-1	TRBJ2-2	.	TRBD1	TGCGCCAGCAGCCAAAATACAAGACAGGGGCTCGGGGAGCTGTTTTTT	CASSQNTRQGLGELFF
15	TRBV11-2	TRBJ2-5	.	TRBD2	TGTGCCAGCAGCTTAGGCGGGAGGGGTAAAGAGACCCAGTACTTC	CASSLGGRGKETQYF
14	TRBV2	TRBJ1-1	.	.	TGTGCCAGCAGTGCATACGGGTCAATCACTGAAGCTTTCTTT	CASSAYGSITEAFF
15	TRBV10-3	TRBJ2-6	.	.	TGTGCCATCAGACAACAAGCCTCTGGGGCCAACGTCCTGACTTTC	CAIRQQASGANVLTF
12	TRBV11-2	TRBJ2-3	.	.	TGTGCCAGCAGCTTAGTACGCGATACGCAGTATTTT	CASSLVRDTQYF
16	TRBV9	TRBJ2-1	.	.	TGTGCCAGCAGCGGCGCAGGGATCAAGATCTACAATGAGCAGTTCTTC	CASSGAGIKIYNEQFF
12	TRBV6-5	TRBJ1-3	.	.	TGTGCCAGCGGGGAGTACGGAAACACCATATATTTT	CASGEYGNTIYF
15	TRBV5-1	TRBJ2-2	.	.	TGCGCCAGCAGCTTTGAGGGGACAAACACCGGGGAGCTGTTTTTT	CASSFEGTNTGELFF
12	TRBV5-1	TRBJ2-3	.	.	TGCGCCAGCAGCCCCCCAACAGATACGCAGTATTTT	CASSPPTDTQYF
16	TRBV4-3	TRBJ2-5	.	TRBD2	TGCGCCAGCAGCCAGGCTAGCGGGTCCTTTGGTGGGACCCAGTACTTC	CASSQASGSFGGTQYF
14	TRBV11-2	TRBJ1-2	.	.	TGTGCCAGCAGCTTAGCAGTAGCTAACTATGGCTACACCTTC	CASSLAVANYGYTF